The rows below give T cell receptor beta chains drawn from one sample of a study of cytomegalovirus exposure and HLA in healthy donors. Libraries were prepared by immunoSEQ multiplex PCR; TCRdb keeps only in-frame clonotypes and omits some of them. The sample holds roughly 310,000 clones; roughly 88% are singletons and the top ten take 0.9% to 1%. Material: PBMCs. The receptor source for this set is a man aged 25 to 40 in good health and CMV-seronegative. CDR3s include the opening cysteine and the closing phenylalanine or tryptophan. Fields, in order: clone size, J gene, D gene, V gene, CDR3 DNA, CDR3 protein. A D gene is named only where the DNA matches it firmly. Clone size is given for some rows only: seen once, a few or many times, or a class if the clone is expanded.

-	TRBJ2-2	-	TRBV5-1	TGCGCCAGCAGCGGTTACAGGGATTCCGGGGAGCTGTTTTTT	CASSGYRDSGELFF
once	TRBJ2-3	-	TRBV6-5	TGTGCCACCACGGACTACTCCACCAGCACAGATACGCAGTATTTT	CATTDYSTSTDTQYF
-	TRBJ2-2	TRBD1	TRBV9	TGTGCCAGCAGCGTAGAGACAGGGTTCACCGGGGAGCTGTTTTTT	CASSVETGFTGELFF
-	TRBJ2-5	-	TRBV27	TGTGCCAGCAGAACATTTATCGGTGAACTAGCCTTGGAGACCCAGTACTTC	CASRTFIGELALETQYF
-	TRBJ2-7	TRBD1	TRBV4-1	TGCGCCAGCAGCCGCCAAGACAGGGCCGAGCAGTACTTC	CASSRQDRAEQYF
-	TRBJ2-1	-	TRBV2	TGTGCCAGCAGTGAAGGCCGTAATGCAGGTTTGTACGGTGAGCAGTTCTTC	CASSEGRNAGLYGEQFF
-	TRBJ2-4	TRBD1	TRBV27	TGTGCCAGCAGTTTAATGAAGGGACAGGGGCAAAAAAACATTCAGTACTTC	CASSLMKGQGQKNIQYF
-	TRBJ2-1	TRBD2	TRBV7-9	TGTGCCAGCACCGAGGCGGTAGCGGGGGAGAATGAGCAGTTCTTC	CASTEAVAGENEQFF
-	TRBJ2-3	-	TRBV4-1	TGCGCCAGCAGCCAAGTTCCGCGGAGCACAGATACGCAGTATTTT	CASSQVPRSTDTQYF
-	TRBJ1-5	TRBD1	TRBV5-6	TGTGCCAGCAGCTTTGGGACAGGGGCTAGACAGCCCCAGCATTTT	CASSFGTGARQPQHF